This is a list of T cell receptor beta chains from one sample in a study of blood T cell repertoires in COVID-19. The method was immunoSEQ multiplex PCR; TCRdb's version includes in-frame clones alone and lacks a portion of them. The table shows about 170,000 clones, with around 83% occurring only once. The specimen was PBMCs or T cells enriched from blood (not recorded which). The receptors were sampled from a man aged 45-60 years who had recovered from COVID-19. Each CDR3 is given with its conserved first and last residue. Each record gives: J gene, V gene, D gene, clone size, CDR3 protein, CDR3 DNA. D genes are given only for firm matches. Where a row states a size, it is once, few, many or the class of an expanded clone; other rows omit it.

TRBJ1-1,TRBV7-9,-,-,CASSPSQGLGTEAFF,TGTGCCAGCAGCCCCTCACAGGGTTTAGGCACTGAAGCTTTCTTT
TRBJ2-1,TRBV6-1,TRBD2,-,CASSELGLARPNEQFF,TGTGCCAGCAGTGAACTCGGACTAGCGCGGCCCAATGAGCAGTTCTTC
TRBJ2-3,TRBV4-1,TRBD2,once,CASSSSASGGNTDTQYF,TGCGCCAGCAGCTCCTCGGCTAGCGGGGGAAACACAGATACGCAGTATTTT
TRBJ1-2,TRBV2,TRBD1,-,CASRIDRGKSYTF,TGTGCCAGCAGAATCGACAGGGGGAAAAGCTACACCTTC
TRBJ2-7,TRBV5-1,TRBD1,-,CASSWTGTGGDEQYF,TGCGCCAGCAGCTGGACCGGGACAGGGGGAGACGAGCAGTACTTC
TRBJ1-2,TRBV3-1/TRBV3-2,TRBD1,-,CASSRQGNYGYTF,TGTGCCAGCAGTCGACAGGGTAACTATGGCTACACCTTC
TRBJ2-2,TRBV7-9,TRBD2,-,CASSPGLASTGELFF,TGTGCCAGCAGTCCGGGACTAGCGAGCACCGGGGAGCTGTTTTTT
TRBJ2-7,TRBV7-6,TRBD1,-,CASSLLGQGFTYEQYF,TGTGCCAGCAGCTTACTCGGACAGGGGTTCACCTACGAGCAGTACTTC
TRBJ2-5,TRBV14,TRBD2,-,CASSPGLAGAETQYF,TGTGCCAGCAGCCCCGGACTAGCGGGGGCAGAGACCCAGTACTTC
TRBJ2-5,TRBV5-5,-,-,CASSPAPGTQYF,TGTGCCAGCAGCCCGGCACCGGGTACCCAGTACTTC
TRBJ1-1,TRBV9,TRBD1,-,CASRATGGSGRAFF,TGTGCCAGCAGAGCGACAGGGGGCTCCGGACGAGCTTTCTTT
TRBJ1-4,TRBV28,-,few,CASSLAGANEKLFF,TGTGCCAGCAGTTTGGCGGGGGCAAATGAAAAACTGTTTTTT
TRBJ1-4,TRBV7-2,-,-,CASSQTGMGEKLFF,TGTGCCAGCAGCCAAACAGGGATGGGGGAAAAACTGTTTTTT
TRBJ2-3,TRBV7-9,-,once,CASSLEFHPTDTQYF,TGTGCCAGCAGCTTAGAATTTCATCCCACAGATACGCAGTATTTT
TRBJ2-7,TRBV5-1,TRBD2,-,CASSLLAGINEQYF,TGCGCCAGCAGCTTGCTAGCGGGGATTAACGAGCAGTACTTC
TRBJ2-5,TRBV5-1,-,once,CASTLGLYQRETQYF,TGCGCCAGCACCTTGGGGCTCTACCAGCGGGAGACCCAGTACTTC
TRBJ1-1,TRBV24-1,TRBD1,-,CATSDPGQGPEAFF,TGTGCCACCAGTGATCCCGGACAGGGTCCTGAAGCTTTCTTT
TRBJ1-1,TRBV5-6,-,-,CASSLRGGGYSTEAFF,TGTGCCAGCAGCTTGAGAGGCGGGGGGTACTCCACTGAAGCTTTCTTT
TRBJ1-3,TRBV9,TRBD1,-,CASSYRTGGPGNTIYF,TGTGCCAGCAGCTATCGGACAGGGGGCCCTGGAAACACCATATATTTT
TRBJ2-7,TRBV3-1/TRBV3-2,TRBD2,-,CASSQVASGEYEQYF,TGTGCCAGCAGCCAAGTGGCTAGCGGGGAGTACGAGCAGTACTTC
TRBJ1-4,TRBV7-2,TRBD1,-,CASGQGATNEKLFF,TGTGCCAGCGGACAGGGTGCAACTAATGAAAAACTGTTTTTT
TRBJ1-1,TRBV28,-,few,CASKSVNTEAFF,TGTGCCAGCAAATCAGTGAACACTGAAGCTTTCTTT
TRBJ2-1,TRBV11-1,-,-,CASSLAGVVAEQFF,TGTGCCAGCAGTCTTGCAGGGGTTGTCGCTGAGCAGTTCTTC
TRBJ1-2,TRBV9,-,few,CASSPRRSGENTF,TGTGCCAGCAGCCCCCGGAGGTCTGGAGAGAACACCTTC
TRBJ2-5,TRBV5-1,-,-,CASSHRQEETQYF,TGCGCCAGCAGCCACCGACAAGAAGAGACCCAGTACTTC
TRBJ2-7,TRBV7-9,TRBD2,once,CASSPSGGAYEQYF,TGTGCCAGCAGCCCTAGCGGGGGGGCCTACGAGCAGTACTTC
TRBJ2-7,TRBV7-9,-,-,CASSSFRGGDEQYF,TGTGCCAGCAGCTCCTTCAGGGGTGGCGACGAGCAGTACTTC
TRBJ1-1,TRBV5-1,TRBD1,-,CASSSAGQGNTEAFF,TGCGCCAGCAGCAGCGCGGGACAGGGTAATACTGAAGCTTTCTTT
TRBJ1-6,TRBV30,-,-,CAWSEVGGALHF,TGTGCCTGGAGTGAGGTGGGGGGGGCCCTCCACTTT
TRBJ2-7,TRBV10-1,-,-,CASSEQGLAYEQYF,TGCGCCAGCAGTGAGCAGGGATTGGCCTACGAGCAGTACTTC
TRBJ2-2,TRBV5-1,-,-,CASSSDGYTGELFF,TGCGCCAGCAGCTCCGACGGGTACACCGGGGAGCTGTTTTTT
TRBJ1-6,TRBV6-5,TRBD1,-,CASSSTGATNSPLHF,TGTGCCAGCAGTTCCACAGGGGCGACTAATTCACCCCTCCACTTT
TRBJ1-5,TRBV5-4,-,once,CASSWGGVGSNQPQHF,TGTGCCAGCAGCTGGGGGGGGGTAGGGAGCAATCAGCCCCAGCATTTT
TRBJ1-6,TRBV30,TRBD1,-,CAWRDGMGQGDNSPLHF,TGTGCCTGGAGGGATGGGATGGGACAGGGGGATAATTCACCCCTCCACTTT
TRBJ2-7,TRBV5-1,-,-,CASSLAAGPYEQYF,TGCGCCAGCAGCTTGGCCGCAGGTCCCTACGAGCAGTACTTC
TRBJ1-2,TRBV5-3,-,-,CARRGRDTPLGYTF,TGTGCCAGAAGAGGTCGGGACACTCCCTTGGGCTACACCTTC
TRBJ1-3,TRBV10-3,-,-,CAISGYSGPGNTIYF,TGTGCCATCAGTGGATACAGCGGGCCTGGAAACACCATATATTTT
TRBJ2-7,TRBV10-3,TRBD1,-,CAISTHDRAYEQYF,TGTGCCATCAGCACTCATGACAGGGCATACGAGCAGTACTTC
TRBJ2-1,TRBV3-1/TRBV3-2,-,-,CASSPRRQNNEQFF,TGTGCCAGCAGCCCCCGCCGCCAGAACAATGAGCAGTTCTTC
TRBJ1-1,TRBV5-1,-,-,CASFRDSTEAFF,TGCGCCAGCTTTAGAGACAGCACTGAAGCTTTCTTT
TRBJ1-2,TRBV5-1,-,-,CASSLDLTDYGYTF,TGCGCCAGCAGCCTAGATTTGACCGACTATGGCTACACCTTC
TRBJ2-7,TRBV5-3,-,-,CARSLAGDPLYEQYF,TGTGCCAGAAGCTTGGCCGGAGATCCCCTCTACGAGCAGTACTTC
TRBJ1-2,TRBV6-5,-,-,CASRRDLGYTF,TGTGCCAGCAGAAGGGACTTGGGCTACACCTTC
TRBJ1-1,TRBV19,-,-,CASSTRGGLDTEAFF,TGTGCCAGTAGTACCCGGGGAGGGTTGGACACTGAAGCTTTCTTT
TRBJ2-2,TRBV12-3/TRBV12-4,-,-,CASSFGAGELFF,TGTGCCAGCAGTTTTGGGGCTGGGGAGCTGTTTTTT
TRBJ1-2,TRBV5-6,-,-,CASSLAGHRRGYGYTF,TGTGCCAGCAGCTTGGCAGGCCACCGCAGGGGCTATGGCTACACCTTC